Here is one T cell receptor (beta chain) with its context. What it recognizes is unknown. MiXCR was run by TCRdb on the reads, yielding one entry per CDR3 protein. Among about 700,000 distinct CDR3 sequences listed, around 31% were seen once. V gave up 1 base and J gave up 5 bases, with 15 bases separating them. The CDR3 covers 16 residues. Germline CDR1 is MDHEN and CDR2 is SYDVKM. This entry belongs to a study of T cell repertoires in cytomegalovirus infection. Overall study findings and caveats: Individuals carrying CMV plus the relevant HLA were identified by cumulative frequency of public TCR beta families.

The sequence was obtained from a human donor in good health (CMV status not recorded). Some clones in this sample may be carry-over from other donors' samples. The material sequenced was cultured PBMCs, taken from culture after CMV antigen stimulation. The V gene is TRBV28, the J gene TRBJ1-5, with D tentatively TRBD1 (6 bases). CDR3 in DNA: TGTGCCAGCAGTTTATTGCCAGGGGTAGGCCATCAGCCCCAGCATTTT. Translating it yields CASSLLPGVGHQPQHF.